A single sample gave rise to the 24 T cell receptor beta chains below, sequenced in a study of blood T cell repertoires in COVID-19. Clones were sequenced by immunoSEQ multiplex PCR, and TCRdb holds only the in-frame ones, with some missing. The table records roughly 130,000 clones, about nine tenths of them present only once. The material sequenced was peripheral blood. These receptors came from a human donor with COVID-19, enrolled during active disease. The donor label of this sample is uncertain.

This clone was counted between two and nine times. The CDR3 DNA sequence: TGTGCCAGCAGGGGTCCCGGGACAGGGGGCCACTCTGGAAACACCATATATTTT. The encoded protein is CASRGPGTGGHSGNTIYF. This chain uses TRBV6-4 with TRBJ1-3, with TRBD1 identical over 12 bases. In germline, CDR1 is MRHNA, CDR2 SNTAGT. The junction had 9 bases not matched to a gene; V was cut back by 6 bases and J by 0 bases. The CDR3 contains 18 residues.

The chain couples TRBV18 to TRBJ2-7, with D possibly TRBD2 on 5 matching bases. Germline CDR1 is KGHSH and CDR2 is LQKENI. V lost 3 bases and J lost 2, with 11 bases in between. This CDR3 contains 14 residues. CDR3 region: CASSPPGRPYEQYF. The CDR3 coding sequence is TGTGCCAGCTCACCGCCGGGGAGACCCTACGAGCAGTACTTC.

Regarding this clone: One junction end disagrees with the germline gene, perhaps due to a read error. This chain links TRBV11-3 with TRBJ2-5; D possibly corresponds to TRBD1 (5 bases). The CDR3 contains 14 residues. The germline gives CDR1 SGHNT, CDR2 YENEEA. As DNA, the CDR3 is TGTGCCAGCACCTCCCCGACAGATGAAGAGGCCCAGTACTTC. Translating gives CASTSPTDEEAQYF. Using reference TRBV11-3 and TRBJ2-5 for the parts outside the CDR3, the full variable domain is EAGVVQSPRYKIIEKKQPVAFWCNPISGHNTLYWYLQNLGQGPELLIRYENEEAVDDSQLPKDRFSAERLKGVDSTLKIQPAELGDSAVYLCASTSPTDEEAQYFGPGTRLLVL.

J is TRBJ2-7 and V is TRBV5-1; the D gene is possibly TRBD2 (6 bases). Germline V lookup: CDR1 SGHRS, CDR2 YFSETQ. The V end lost 4 bases, the J end lost 13 bases, and 24 bases lay between the germline ends. The CDR3 is 14 amino acids. The CDR3 spells CASSRAGTEGPPYF. The DNA for the CDR3 is TGCGCCAGCAGCCGAGCCGGGACGGAGGGGCCCCCTTACTTC.

The chain recombines TRBV5-1 with TRBJ2-1; D is unclear. Germline V gene data show CDR1 as SGHRS and CDR2 as YFSETQ. There are 14 residues in the CDR3. V was pared by 1 base and J by 5 bases, with 10 bases between. CDR3 amino acids: CASSLQVPDNEQFF. CDR3 sequence (DNA): TGCGCCAGCAGCTTGCAGGTGCCGGACAATGAGCAGTTCTTC.

V and J are TRBV7-3 and TRBJ1-1; the D gene is possibly TRBD1 (5 bases). CDR1 is SGHTA, CDR2 FQGTGA, per germline. Trimming took 2 bases from V and 2 from J, leaving 12 bases between them. The CDR3 has 15 amino acids. CDR3 residues: CASSLYGGRNTEAFF. The CDR3 DNA follows: TGTGCCAGCAGCTTATACGGGGGGAGAAACACTGAAGCTTTCTTT.

V is TRBV18 and J is TRBJ1-4; D is perhaps TRBD1 (6 bases). CDR3 size: 15 residues. Trimming stripped 1 base from V and 6 bases from J, with 12 bases between. CDR1 and CDR2 from the germline V gene are KGHSH and LQKENI. The CDR3 region is CASSPRVEGDEKLFF. In nucleotides, the CDR3 is TGTGCCAGCTCACCACGGGTTGAGGGGGATGAAAAACTGTTTTTT.

The chain couples TRBV11-2 to TRBJ2-7; possible D gene TRBD1, 5 bases. The CDR3 length is 15 residues. Per germline, CDR1 SGHAT and CDR2 FQNNGV. The germline V and J ends were trimmed by 2 bases and 1 base, with 12 bases remaining between them. The CDR3: CASSLNRWASYEQYF. CDR3 coding DNA: TGTGCCAGCAGCTTAAACAGGTGGGCTTCCTACGAGCAGTACTTC.

The chain carries TRBV5-1 and TRBJ2-7, with a tentative D call TRBD2 (5 bases). Trimming stripped 4 bases from V and 3 bases from J, with 11 bases between. The germline CDR1 and CDR2 sequences are SGHRS and YFSETQ. CDR3 size: 13 residues. CDR3 protein: CASSASPSYEQYF. The CDR3 nucleotides read TGCGCCAGCAGCGCTAGCCCCAGCTACGAGCAGTACTTC.

The V and J genes are TRBV5-5 and TRBJ2-5; tentatively, D is TRBD2 (7 bases). The CDR3 has 16 amino acids. Trimming cost V 4 bases and J 2 bases, with 18 bases left between them. Germline CDR1 is SGHKS and CDR2 is YYEKEE (reference sequence). The CDR3 protein is CASSPRGGASQETQYF. Written as DNA, the CDR3 is TGTGCCAGCAGCCCGCGAGGGGGGGCGAGTCAAGAGACCCAGTACTTC.

The V gene is TRBV25-1, the J gene TRBJ2-7, with 11 bases lining up with TRBD1. This CDR3 is 13 amino acids long. Germline V gives CDR1 MGHDK, CDR2 SYGVNS. After removal of 8 bases from V and 3 bases from J, the junction contained 3 bases not matched to a gene. The CDR3: CASLGTGGYEQYF. Written as DNA, the CDR3 is TGTGCCAGCTTGGGGACAGGGGGCTACGAGCAGTACTTC.

This chain joins TRBV11-2 and TRBJ2-3, with 8 bases aligning to TRBD2. CDR1 SGHAT and CDR2 FQNNGV come from the germline V gene. With 5 bases clipped from V and 4 bases from J, the junction kept 17 bases outside the gene matches. The CDR3 consists of 18 residues. The DNA for the CDR3 is TGTGCCAGCAGCCCGCGAGGGGTGGGGACTAGTTTATCAGATACGCAGTATTTT. This gives the protein CASSPRGVGTSLSDTQYF.

V is TRBV27 and J is TRBJ1-2, with TRBD1 identical over 7 bases. J gave up 2 bases and V 6 bases, and 3 bases lay outside the gene matches. The CDR3 length is 13 residues. CDR1 and CDR2 from the germline V gene are MNHEY and SMNVEV (reference sequence). The CDR3 protein is CASRLQGNYGYTF. CDR3 sequence (DNA): TGTGCCAGCAGGCTACAGGGGAACTATGGCTACACCTTC.

This chain connects TRBV19 to TRBJ1-5, with D possibly being TRBD1 (5 bases). Trimming took 4 bases from V and 3 from J, leaving 19 bases between them. Germline assignment: CDR1 LNHDA and CDR2 SQIVND (reference sequence). The CDR3 is 17 residues long. The CDR3 here is CASSTPLAGEDNQPQHF. The CDR3 bases are TGTGCCAGTAGTACTCCCCTTGCGGGGGAAGACAATCAGCCCCAGCATTTT.

Here the CDR3 reads CASRSQGVTDTQYF. CDR3 bases: TGTGCCAGCAGATCACAGGGGGTAACAGATACGCAGTATTTT. The V call is TRBV7-9, the J call TRBJ2-3; the match to TRBD1 covers 8 bases. This CDR3 spans 14 amino acids. Germline V gene sequence: CDR1 SEHNR, CDR2 FQNEAQ (reference sequence). With 6 bases clipped from V and 3 bases from J, the junction kept 5 bases outside the gene matches.

This chain joins TRBV18 and TRBJ2-1, with a weak D call TRBD1 (6 bases). Germline V gives CDR1 KGHSH, CDR2 LQKENI. V was shortened by 5 bases and J by 3 bases, with 14 bases between the two germline ends. This CDR3 has 15 residues. CDR3 residues: CASSVQGRDYNEQFF. The CDR3 bases are TGTGCCAGCTCAGTACAGGGTCGGGACTACAATGAGCAGTTCTTC.

The genes are TRBV5-1 and TRBJ1-4, with a tentative D call TRBD1 (5 bases). CDR3 size: 16 residues. The germline V gene has CDR1 SGHRS and CDR2 YFSETQ. With 0 bases removed from V and 8 bases from J, the gap between germline ends came to 17 bases. The CDR3 loop reads CASSLGDDGRSEKLFF. DNA for the CDR3: TGCGCCAGCAGCTTGGGGGACGACGGGAGATCCGAAAAACTGTTTTTT.

CDR3 residues: CASRDSFSGANVLTF. For the CDR3, the DNA is TGTGCCAGCAGAGACAGTTTCTCTGGGGCCAACGTCCTGACTTTC. The rearrangement links TRBV27 to TRBJ2-6; D is possibly TRBD1 (5 bases). V dropped 6 bases and J dropped 0 bases, with 9 bases sitting between them. Germline CDR1 MNHEY, CDR2 SMNVEV (reference sequence). CDR3 length: 15 residues.

The V call is TRBV4-2, the J call TRBJ1-5; 11 bases map to TRBD1. The CDR3 covers 15 residues. Germline loops: CDR1 LGHNA, CDR2 YNFKEQ. V trimming: 1 base; J trimming: 5 bases; junction bases outside the gene matches: 1. The CDR3 sequence: CASSQGTGGDQPQHF. Here the CDR3 DNA reads TGTGCCAGCAGCCAAGGGACAGGGGGCGATCAGCCCCAGCATTTT.

The chain couples TRBV7-2 to TRBJ1-2; 8 nucleotides align to TRBD1. The CDR3 consists of 14 residues. Germline CDR1 SGHTA, CDR2 FQGNSA. V was clipped by 4 bases and J by 8 bases; unmatched bases: 9. CDR3 amino acids: CASSYVPGQEGYTF. CDR3 DNA: TGTGCCAGCAGCTATGTCCCGGGACAGGAAGGCTACACCTTC.

This rearrangement joins TRBV30 to TRBJ1-1, with D unresolved. This CDR3 is 11 amino acids long. Trimming took off 1 base at V and 11 bases at J, with 11 bases between the two ends. The germline CDR1 and CDR2 sequences are GTSNPN and SVGIG (reference sequence). The CDR3 DNA sequence: TGTGCCTGGAGTGAGGCGGGTAGGGCTTTCTTT. This sequence encodes CAWSEAGRAFF.

The rearrangement uses TRBV3-1 (or the pseudogene TRBV3-2) and TRBJ2-3, with D unresolved. The V gene's germline CDR1 is LGHDT and CDR2 YNNKEL (reference sequence). Trimming pared 0 bases from V and 2 bases from J, leaving 15 bases between. The CDR3 sequence is 17 residues long. CDR3 in DNA: TGTGCCAGCAGCCAAGATTACAGATTTTTCCTCACAGATACGCAGTATTTT. It encodes CASSQDYRFFLTDTQYF.

The J gene is TRBJ2-1, the V gene TRBV6-5, with 8 bases identical to TRBD2. V lost 0 bases, J lost 3 bases, and 4 bases stayed unmatched. Germline V lookup: CDR1 MNHEY, CDR2 SVGAGI. This CDR3 is 16 amino acids long. The CDR3: CASSYSFTSGYNEQFF. The DNA for the CDR3 is TGTGCCAGCAGTTACTCGTTCACTAGCGGCTACAATGAGCAGTTCTTC.

This chain uses TRBV12-3 or TRBV12-4 with TRBJ2-2, with D uncertain. The V end lost 5 bases, the J end lost 5 bases, and 3 bases lay between the germline ends. This CDR3 has 11 amino acids. The CDR3 here is CASSRTGELFF. The DNA of the CDR3 is TGTGCCAGCAGTCGGACCGGGGAGCTGTTTTTT.